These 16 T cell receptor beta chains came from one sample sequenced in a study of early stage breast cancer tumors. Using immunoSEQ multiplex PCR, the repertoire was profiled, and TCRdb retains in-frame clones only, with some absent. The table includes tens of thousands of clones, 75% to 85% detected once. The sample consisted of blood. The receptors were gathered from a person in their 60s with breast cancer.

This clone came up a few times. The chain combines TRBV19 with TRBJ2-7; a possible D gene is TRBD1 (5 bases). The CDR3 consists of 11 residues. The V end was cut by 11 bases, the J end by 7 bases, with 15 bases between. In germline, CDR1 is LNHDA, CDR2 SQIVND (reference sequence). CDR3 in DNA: TGTGCCGGTACAGGATTGGGTGAGCAGTACTTC. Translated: CAGTGLGEQYF. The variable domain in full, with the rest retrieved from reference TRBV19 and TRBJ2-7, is DGGITQSPKYLFRKEGQNVTLSCEQNLNHDAMYWYRQDPGQGLRLIYYSQIVNDFQKGDIAEGYSVSREKKESFPLTVTSAQKNPTAFYLCAGTGLGEQYFGPGTRLTVT.

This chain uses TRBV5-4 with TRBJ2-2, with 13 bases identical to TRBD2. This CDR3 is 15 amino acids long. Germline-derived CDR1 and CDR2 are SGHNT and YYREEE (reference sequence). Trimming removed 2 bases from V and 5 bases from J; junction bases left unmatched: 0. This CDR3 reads CASSLLAGGTGELFF. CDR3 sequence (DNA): TGTGCCAGCAGCTTACTAGCGGGAGGGACCGGGGAGCTGTTTTTT. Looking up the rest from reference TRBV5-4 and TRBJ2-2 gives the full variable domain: ETGVTQSPTHLIKTRGQQVTLRCSSQSGHNTVSWYQQALGQGPQFIFQYYREEENGRGNFPPRFSGLQFPNYSSELNVNALELDDSALYLCASSLLAGGTGELFFGEGSRLTVL.

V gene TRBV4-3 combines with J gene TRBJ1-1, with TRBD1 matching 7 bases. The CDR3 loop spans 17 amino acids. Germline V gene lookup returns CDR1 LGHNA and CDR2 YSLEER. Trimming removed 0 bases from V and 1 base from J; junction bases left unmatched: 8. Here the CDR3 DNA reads TGCGCCAGCAGCCAAGAGCGGTGGGGGACAGCGAACACTGAAGCTTTCTTT. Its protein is CASSQERWGTANTEAFF.

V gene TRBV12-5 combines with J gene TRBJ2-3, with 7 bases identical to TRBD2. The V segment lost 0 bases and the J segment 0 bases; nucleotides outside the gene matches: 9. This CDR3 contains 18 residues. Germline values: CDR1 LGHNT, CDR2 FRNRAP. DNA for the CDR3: TGTGCTAGTGGTTTGGTATATGGGGAGGGGAGTAGCACAGATACGCAGTATTTT. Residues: CASGLVYGEGSSTDTQYF.

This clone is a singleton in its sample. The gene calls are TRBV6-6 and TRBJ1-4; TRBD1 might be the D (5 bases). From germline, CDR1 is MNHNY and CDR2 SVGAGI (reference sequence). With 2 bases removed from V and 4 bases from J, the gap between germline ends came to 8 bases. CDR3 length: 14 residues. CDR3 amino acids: CASSYAQGNEKLFF. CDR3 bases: TGTGCCAGCAGTTACGCGCAGGGTAATGAAAAACTGTTTTTT.

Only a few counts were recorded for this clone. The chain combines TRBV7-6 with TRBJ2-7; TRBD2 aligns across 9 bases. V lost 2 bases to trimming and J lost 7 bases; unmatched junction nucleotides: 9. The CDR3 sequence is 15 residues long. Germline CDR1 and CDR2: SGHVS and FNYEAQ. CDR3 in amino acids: CASSLYAGGPTEQYF. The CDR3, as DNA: TGTGCCAGCAGCTTATATGCGGGAGGGCCAACAGAGCAGTACTTC.

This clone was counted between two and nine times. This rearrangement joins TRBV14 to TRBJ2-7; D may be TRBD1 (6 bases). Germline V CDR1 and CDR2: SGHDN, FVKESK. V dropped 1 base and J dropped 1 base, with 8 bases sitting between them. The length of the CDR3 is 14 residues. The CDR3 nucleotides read TGTGCCAGCAGCCAAGCTACAGGGTCCTACGAGCAGTACTTC. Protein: CASSQATGSYEQYF.

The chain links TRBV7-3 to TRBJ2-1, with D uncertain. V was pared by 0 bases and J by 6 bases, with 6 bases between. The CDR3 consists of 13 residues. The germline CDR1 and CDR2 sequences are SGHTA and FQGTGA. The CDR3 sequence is CASSLTGGNEQFF. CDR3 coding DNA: TGTGCCAGCAGCTTAACTGGCGGCAATGAGCAGTTCTTC.

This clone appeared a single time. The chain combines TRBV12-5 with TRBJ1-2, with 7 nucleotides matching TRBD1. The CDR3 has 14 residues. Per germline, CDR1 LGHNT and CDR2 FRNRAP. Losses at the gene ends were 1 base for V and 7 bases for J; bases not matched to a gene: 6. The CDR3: CASGLGNRGGGYTF. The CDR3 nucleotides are TGTGCTAGTGGTTTGGGGAACAGGGGAGGTGGCTACACCTTC.

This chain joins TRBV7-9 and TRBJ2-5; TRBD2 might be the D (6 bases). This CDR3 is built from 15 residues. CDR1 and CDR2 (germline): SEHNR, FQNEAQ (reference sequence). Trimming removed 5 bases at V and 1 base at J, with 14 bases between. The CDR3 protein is CASSEGTYSQETQYF. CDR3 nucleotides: TGTGCCAGCAGCGAGGGGACTTACTCCCAAGAGACCCAGTACTTC.

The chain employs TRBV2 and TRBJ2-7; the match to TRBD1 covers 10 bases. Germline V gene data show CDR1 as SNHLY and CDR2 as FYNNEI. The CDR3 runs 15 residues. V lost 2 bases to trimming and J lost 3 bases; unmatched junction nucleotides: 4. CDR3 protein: CASSESRTGGYEQYF. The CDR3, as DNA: TGTGCCAGCAGTGAATCCCGGACAGGGGGCTACGAGCAGTACTTC. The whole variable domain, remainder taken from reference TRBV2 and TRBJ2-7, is EPEVTQTPSHQVTQMGQEVILRCVPISNHLYFYWYRQILGQKVEFLVSFYNNEISEKSEIFDDQFSVERPDGSNFTLKIRSTKLEDSAMYFCASSESRTGGYEQYFGPGTRLTVT.

The DNA for the CDR3 is TGTGCCATCAGTGAATCAACTAGCGGGATGTACAATGAGCAGTTCTTC. Translated: CAISESTSGMYNEQFF. The chain uses TRBV10-3 and TRBJ2-1; 10 positions match TRBD2. The J segment lost 4 bases and the V segment lost 3 bases, leaving 6 bases of the junction unmatched. The germline V gene encodes CDR1 ENHRY and CDR2 SYGVKD. The CDR3 loop spans 16 amino acids.

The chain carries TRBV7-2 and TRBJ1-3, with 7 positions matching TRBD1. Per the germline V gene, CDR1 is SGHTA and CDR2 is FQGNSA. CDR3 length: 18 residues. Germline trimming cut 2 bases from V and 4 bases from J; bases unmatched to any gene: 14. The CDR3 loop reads CASSLFAPGGSPGNTIYF. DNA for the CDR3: TGTGCCAGCAGCTTATTTGCCCCAGGGGGAAGTCCCGGAAACACCATATATTTT.

DNA of the CDR3: TGTGCCTGGCTGGGGGACAGGGACACTGAAGCTTTCTTT. As protein: CAWLGDRDTEAFF. V gene TRBV30 combines with J gene TRBJ1-1, with 9 nucleotides matching TRBD1. J lost 3 bases, V lost 5 bases, and 4 bases had no gene match. CDR3 length equals 13 residues. Germline V CDR1 and CDR2: GTSNPN, SVGIG (reference sequence).

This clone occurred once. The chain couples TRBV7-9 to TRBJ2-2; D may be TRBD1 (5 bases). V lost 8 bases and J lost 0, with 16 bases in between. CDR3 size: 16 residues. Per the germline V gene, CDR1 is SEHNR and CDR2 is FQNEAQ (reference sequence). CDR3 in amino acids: CASLSQATANTGELFF. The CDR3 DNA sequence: TGTGCCAGCCTCTCTCAGGCGACAGCGAACACCGGGGAGCTGTTTTTT.

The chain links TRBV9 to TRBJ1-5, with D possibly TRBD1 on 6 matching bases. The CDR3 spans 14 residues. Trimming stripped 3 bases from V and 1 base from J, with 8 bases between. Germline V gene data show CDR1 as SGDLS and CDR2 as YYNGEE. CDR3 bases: TGTGCCAGCAGCGCAGGGGTAAGCAATCAGCCCCAGCATTTT. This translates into CASSAGVSNQPQHF.